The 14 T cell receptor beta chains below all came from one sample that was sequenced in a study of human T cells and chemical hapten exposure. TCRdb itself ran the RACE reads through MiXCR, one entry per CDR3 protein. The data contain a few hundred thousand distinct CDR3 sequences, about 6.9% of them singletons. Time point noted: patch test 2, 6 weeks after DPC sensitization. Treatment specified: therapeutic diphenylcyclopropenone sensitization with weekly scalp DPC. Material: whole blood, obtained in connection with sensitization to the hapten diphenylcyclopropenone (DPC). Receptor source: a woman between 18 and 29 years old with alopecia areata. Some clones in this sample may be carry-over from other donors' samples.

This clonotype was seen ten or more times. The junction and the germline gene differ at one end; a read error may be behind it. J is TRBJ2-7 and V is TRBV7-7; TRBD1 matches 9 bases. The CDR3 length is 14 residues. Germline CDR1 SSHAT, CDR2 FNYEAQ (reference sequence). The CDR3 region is CASSPGQGISEQYF. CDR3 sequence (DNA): TGTGCTAGCAGCCCGGGACAGGGAATTAGCGAGCAGTACTTC.

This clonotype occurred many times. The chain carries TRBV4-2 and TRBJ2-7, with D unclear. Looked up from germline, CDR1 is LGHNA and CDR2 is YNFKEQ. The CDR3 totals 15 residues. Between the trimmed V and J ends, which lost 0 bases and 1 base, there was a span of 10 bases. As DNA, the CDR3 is TGTGCCAGCAGCCAAGATACCATTTCTTCCTACGAGCAGTACTTC. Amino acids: CASSQDTISSYEQYF.

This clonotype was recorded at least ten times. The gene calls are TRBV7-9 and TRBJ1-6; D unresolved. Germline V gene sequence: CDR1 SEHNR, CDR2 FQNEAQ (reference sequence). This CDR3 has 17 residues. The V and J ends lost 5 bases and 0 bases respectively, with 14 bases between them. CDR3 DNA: TGTGCCAGCAGCCTCTCCGAGCCTGGCTCCTATAATTCACCCCTCCACTTT. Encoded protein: CASSLSEPGSYNSPLHF.

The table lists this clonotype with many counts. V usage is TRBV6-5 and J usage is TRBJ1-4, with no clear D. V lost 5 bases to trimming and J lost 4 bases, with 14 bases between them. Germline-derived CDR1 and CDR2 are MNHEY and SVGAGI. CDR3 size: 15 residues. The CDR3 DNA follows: TGTGCCAGCAGTCGCCGTCGGGAGTATAATGAAAAACTGTTTTTT. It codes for CASSRRREYNEKLFF.

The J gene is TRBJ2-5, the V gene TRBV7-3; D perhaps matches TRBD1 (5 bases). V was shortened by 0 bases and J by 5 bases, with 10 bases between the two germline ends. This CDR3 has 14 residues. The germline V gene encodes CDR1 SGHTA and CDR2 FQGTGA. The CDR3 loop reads CASSLTGAGETQYF. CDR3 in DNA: TGTGCCAGCAGCTTAACAGGGGCAGGCGAGACCCAGTACTTC. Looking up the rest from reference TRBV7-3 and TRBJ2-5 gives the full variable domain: GAGVSQTPSNKVTEKGKYVELRCDPISGHTALYWYRQSLGQGPEFLIYFQGTGAADDSGLPNDRFFAVRPEGSVSTLKIQRTERGDSAVYLCASSLTGAGETQYFGPGTRLLVL.

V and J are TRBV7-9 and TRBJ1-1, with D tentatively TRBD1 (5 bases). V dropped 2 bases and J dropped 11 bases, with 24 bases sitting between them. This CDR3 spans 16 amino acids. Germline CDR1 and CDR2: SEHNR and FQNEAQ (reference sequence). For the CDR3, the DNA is TGTGCCAGCAGCTTATACTCCCGGACGGGGCTCTACGGGGCTTTCTTT. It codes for CASSLYSRTGLYGAFF.

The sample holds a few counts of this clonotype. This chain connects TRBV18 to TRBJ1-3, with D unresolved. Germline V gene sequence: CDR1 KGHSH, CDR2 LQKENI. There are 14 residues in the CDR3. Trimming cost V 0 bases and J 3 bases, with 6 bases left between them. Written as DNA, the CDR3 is TGTGCCAGCTCACCACCCTGGGATGGAAACACCATATATTTT. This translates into CASSPPWDGNTIYF.

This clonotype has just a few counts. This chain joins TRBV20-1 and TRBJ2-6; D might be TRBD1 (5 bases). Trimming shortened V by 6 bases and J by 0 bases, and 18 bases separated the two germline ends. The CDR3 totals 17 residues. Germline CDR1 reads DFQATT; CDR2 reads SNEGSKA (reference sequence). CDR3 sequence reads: CSAPDPDRSSGANVLTF. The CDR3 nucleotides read TGCAGTGCCCCGGACCCCGACAGAAGCTCTGGGGCCAACGTCCTGACTTTC.

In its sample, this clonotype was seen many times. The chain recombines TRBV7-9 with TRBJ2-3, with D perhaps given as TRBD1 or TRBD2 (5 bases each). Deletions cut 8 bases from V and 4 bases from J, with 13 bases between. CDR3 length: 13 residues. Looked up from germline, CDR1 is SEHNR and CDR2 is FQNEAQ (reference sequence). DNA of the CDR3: TGTGCCAGCGGAGATGGGACGGCAGATACGCAGTATTTT. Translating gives CASGDGTADTQYF.

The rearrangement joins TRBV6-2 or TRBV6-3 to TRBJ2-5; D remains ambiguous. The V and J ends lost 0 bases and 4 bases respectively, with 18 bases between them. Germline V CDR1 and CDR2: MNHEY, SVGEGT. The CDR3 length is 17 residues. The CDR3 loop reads CASSYSSGSPWGETQYF. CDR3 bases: TGTGCCAGCAGTTACTCGTCGGGCTCCCCTTGGGGAGAGACCCAGTACTTC.

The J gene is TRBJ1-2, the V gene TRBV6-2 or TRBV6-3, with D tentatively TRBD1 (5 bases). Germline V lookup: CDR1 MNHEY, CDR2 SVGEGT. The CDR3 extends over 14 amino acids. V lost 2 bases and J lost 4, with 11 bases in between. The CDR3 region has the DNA TGTGCCAGCAGTTACGCGGACACGGTCTATGGCTACACCTTC. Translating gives CASSYADTVYGYTF.

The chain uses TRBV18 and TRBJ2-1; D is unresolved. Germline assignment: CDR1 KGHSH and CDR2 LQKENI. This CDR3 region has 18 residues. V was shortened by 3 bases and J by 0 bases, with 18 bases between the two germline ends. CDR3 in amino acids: CASSPAHIQTFSYNEQFF. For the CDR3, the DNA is TGTGCCAGCTCACCCGCACATATACAAACTTTCTCCTACAATGAGCAGTTCTTC.

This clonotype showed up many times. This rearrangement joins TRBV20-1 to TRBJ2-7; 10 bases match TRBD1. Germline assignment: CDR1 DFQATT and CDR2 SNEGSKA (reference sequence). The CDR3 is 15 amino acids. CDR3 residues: CRRILGQGLSYEQYF. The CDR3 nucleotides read TGCAGGAGAATCCTGGGACAGGGGTTGTCATACGAGCAGTACTTC.

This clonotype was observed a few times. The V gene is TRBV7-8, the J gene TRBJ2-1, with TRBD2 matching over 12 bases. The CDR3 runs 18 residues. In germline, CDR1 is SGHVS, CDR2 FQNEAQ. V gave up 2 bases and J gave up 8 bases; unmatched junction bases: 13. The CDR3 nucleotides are TGTGCCAGCAGCTTATCAGCCGGACTAGCGGGGCTGGGGGATGAGCAGTTCTTC. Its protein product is CASSLSAGLAGLGDEQFF.